This record covers a single T cell receptor (beta chain). Generated by immunoSEQ multiplex PCR, the TCRdb table keeps only in-frame clones and is missing some. The sample lists 430,000 or so clones; approximately 92% were seen once. The entry originates in a study of Ad26.COV2.S vaccination and SARS-CoV-2 variants. Treatment in this sample: about 20 received Ad26.COV2.S at low or high dose, single or two shots; 5 received placebo; per-sample allocation not given. Day 63 after the first injection of vaccine or placebo was the sampling time. Germline loops: CDR1 GTSNPN, CDR2 SVGIG (reference sequence). V lost 0 bases and J lost 8, with 13 bases in between. The CDR3 sequence is 13 residues long.

This specimen was peripheral blood, taken in a trial of Ad26.COV2.S vaccine versus placebo. V is TRBV30 and J is TRBJ1-2; D possibly corresponds to TRBD1 (5 bases). The receptor was derived from a person aged 18-60 years who received the Ad26.COV2.S COVID-19 vaccine or a placebo. The CDR3 reads CAWSVRQGHGYTF. The CDR3 DNA sequence: TGTGCCTGGAGTGTACGGCAGGGTCACGGCTACACCTTC.